These 3 T cell receptor beta chains were all obtained from the same sample, sequenced in a study of esophageal squamous cell carcinoma under preoperative chemotherapy. TCRdb called the PCR reads again in MiXCR, with one record for every CDR3 protein. This table holds tens of thousands of distinct CDR3 sequences, under 55% found once. The time point: before preoperative PTX-NDP chemotherapy. The specimen was obtained from a patient given preoperative chemotherapy. These receptors were taken from a human donor with esophageal squamous cell carcinoma. The donor label of this sample is uncertain.

The V and J genes are TRBV5-5 and TRBJ2-3; D ambiguous. There are 15 residues in the CDR3. Germline lookup yields CDR1 SGHKS and CDR2 YYEKEE (reference sequence). The germline V and J ends were trimmed by 0 bases and 1 base, with 9 bases remaining between them. In DNA form, the CDR3 reads TGTGCCAGCAGCTTGGAGGGTGGGGGCACAGATACGCAGTATTTT. Translating it yields CASSLEGGGTDTQYF.

This chain connects TRBV18 to TRBJ2-2; either TRBD1 or TRBD2 may supply D (5 bases each). CDR3 length: 17 amino acids. V lost 3 bases and J 6 bases, leaving 20 bases between the germline ends. Per the germline V gene, CDR1 is KGHSH and CDR2 is LQKENI. The CDR3 bases are TGTGCCAGCTCACCCGGAACGAGATCAGGGACGGCCGGGGAGCTGTTTTTT. It is translated as CASSPGTRSGTAGELFF.

The sample holds one count of this clonotype. The chain joins TRBV9 to TRBJ2-2; D remains unclear. This CDR3 is 16 amino acids long. V was clipped by 0 bases and J by 2 bases, with 11 bases between them. Germline-derived CDR1 and CDR2 are SGDLS and YYNGEE. This CDR3 is CASSVGSRINTGELFF. DNA for the CDR3: TGTGCCAGCAGCGTAGGTAGTAGAATTAACACCGGGGAGCTGTTTTTT.